This T cell receptor beta chain was retrieved from a study of CD8 T cells in ankylosing spondylitis. This clonotype was observed many times. As yet, its antigen is unknown. Molecular-barcoded quantitative 5'-RACE produced these TCR beta libraries. TCRdb re-analysed the 5' RACE reads in MiXCR, keeping a single row per CDR3 protein. The sample lists more than 400,000 distinct CDR3 sequences, 5.3% seen once, with around 3.4% in the top ten. Whole-study results and caveats: Disease-linked clones were reportedly significantly enriched in matched ankylosing spondylitis synovial fluid. Among TCR beta sequences, a motif of 7 to 9 highly homologous variants appeared characteristic of ankylosing spondylitis blood.

The V gene's germline CDR1 is LGHNA and CDR2 YNFKEQ. V was pared by 4 bases and J by 5 bases, with 4 bases of the junction left unmatched. The CDR3 has 13 amino acids. Material for sequencing was blood, either unsorted or a sorted T cell fraction (not recorded which). This clonotype originated in a male donor with ankylosing spondylitis. The rearrangement links TRBV4-2 to TRBJ2-7; TRBD2 matches at 8 bases. This CDR3 reads CASSPAGGDEQYF. CDR3 in DNA: TGTGCCAGCAGCCCCGCGGGGGGCGACGAGCAGTACTTC.